Reported below is one TCR beta chain. This clone was recorded a few times. This receptor's antigen is unknown. There are no base qualities to consult, and no much larger clone falls within one base. The collaborating institutions used their own protocols to collect whole blood in K2EDTA tubes. For TCRbeta analysis, collaborators shipped samples in one of three forms: frozen whole blood, isolated PBMCs, or DNA extracted from either of those sample types. This record comes from a study of blood T cell repertoires in COVID-19 (dated by TCRdb to about 2020). About the study as a whole: Samples covering the acute and convalescent phases of COVID-19 were provided by collaborators in the United States, Italy and Spain. The prospective study material was composed of cDNA or gDNA derived from T cells, B-cell-depleted T cells, or PBMCs. The sample metadata nearly always contained a de-identified subject ID, COVID-19 status, age in years and sex. Subjects who had been exposed to COVID-19, were actively infected with it, or had recovered from it provided the deeply sampled blood TCRbeta repertoires that made up the dataset. A freely available public database, intended as a resource for researchers studying the immune response to SARS-CoV-2, is where the repertoires were released. Samples were obtained from the ongoing ImmuneRACE study (first 160 participants) and from 1,254 subjects provided by 6 global collaborators. Where available, HLA class I and class II types were obtained from metadata supplied by the sample provider rather than from assay-based typing. What the work shows at the level of the full study, not this receptor alone: How much clinical and demographic metadata was included differed by source and by participant, and the metadata was provided uncurated.

The V and J ends are trimmed by 0 bases and 7 bases, leaving 12 bases between them. Spanning cysteine to phenylalanine, the CDR3 consists of 14 amino acids. Only CDR3 DNA remains: 42 bases, in frame from the first base. In the germline V gene (reference sequence), CDR1 corresponds to SEHNR and CDR2 to FQNEAQ. TCRbeta CDR3 regions were amplified from genomic DNA using the immunoSEQ Assay, a bias-controlled multiplex PCR. In the authors' own workflow: The number of nucleated cells in each sample was estimated by amplification of reference gene primers within the assay. To quantify the absolute abundance of each unique TCRbeta CDR3 rearrangement, sequence reads were collapsed and filtered. Productive Simpson clonality was computed per sample as the square root of Simpson's diversity index over productive rearrangements. Imported from immuneACCESS, the table was reduced by TCRdb to in-frame sequences with V and J called. These copies leave out some clones; in studies compared against another copy, an unresolved V gene accounts for under half, and the cause of the remainder is not known. V, J and clone size reflect that table, while D and trimming were determined from the DNA. Within this sample are 40,000 to 65,000 clones, with around 78% of them counted one time only. 14% to 15% of the sample lies in the top ten.

Sequencing was done on a sample of peripheral blood. The sequence derives from a human donor with active or convalescent COVID-19. The donor label of this sample is uncertain. This sequence uses TRBV7-9 and TRBJ1-2; there is no confident call for the D gene. Read as DNA, the sequence is TGTGCCAGCAGCTTAGCGGCCCAGAGAGGTGGCTACACCTTC. Translated, it gives CASSLAAQRGGYTF.